These 30 T cell receptor beta chains came from one sample sequenced in a study of CD8 T cells in ankylosing spondylitis. TCRdb independently ran MiXCR on the 5' RACE reads; one entry per CDR3 protein. The profile shows about 340,000 distinct CDR3 sequences, 20% to 25% of them singletons. Sequencing was carried out using blood, either unsorted or a sorted T cell fraction (not recorded which). These receptors were collected from a male donor with ankylosing spondylitis or in good health (not recorded which).

The genes are TRBV5-6 and TRBJ2-3; 8 bases agree with TRBD1. The CDR3 totals 14 residues. V lost 4 bases and J lost 3; bases outside the gene matches: 4. The V gene's germline CDR1 is SGHDT and CDR2 YYEEEE. The CDR3 sequence is CASSGTGGTDTQYF. In DNA form, the CDR3 reads TGTGCCAGCAGCGGAACAGGGGGAACAGATACGCAGTATTTT.

The chain employs TRBV19 and TRBJ2-1, with D hard to call. CDR3 length equals 14 residues. Germline values: CDR1 LNHDA, CDR2 SQIVND (reference sequence). V lost 3 bases and J lost 3, with 9 bases in between. CDR3 region: CASSISTGYNEQFF. The CDR3 bases are TGTGCCAGTAGTATCTCTACCGGCTACAATGAGCAGTTCTTC. Looking up the rest from reference TRBV19 and TRBJ2-1 gives the full variable domain: DGGITQSPKYLFRKEGQNVTLSCEQNLNHDAMYWYRQDPGQGLRLIYYSQIVNDFQKGDIAEGYSVSREKKESFPLTVTSAQKNPTAFYLCASSISTGYNEQFFGPGTRLTVL.

In this sample, this clonotype turned up a few times. The gene calls are TRBV24-1 and TRBJ2-2; tentative D call: TRBD2 (5 bases). Germline loops: CDR1 KGHDR, CDR2 SFDVKD. Trimming took 3 bases from V and 4 from J, leaving 14 bases between them. The CDR3 totals 16 residues. The CDR3 spells CATSDNGELSTGELFF. CDR3 nucleotide sequence: TGTGCCACCAGTGATAACGGGGAGTTAAGCACCGGGGAGCTGTTTTTT.

The rearrangement links TRBV4-2 to TRBJ2-1, with D possibly matching TRBD2 (6 bases). Per germline, CDR1 LGHNA and CDR2 YNFKEQ. This CDR3 contains 16 residues. The V gene lost 4 bases and the J gene lost 3 bases, with 16 bases spanning the gap. The CDR3 here is CASSRTEGGGYNEQFF. CDR3 in DNA: TGTGCCAGCAGCCGAACGGAGGGAGGTGGCTACAATGAGCAGTTCTTC.

This clonotype came up a few times. The genes are TRBV5-6 and TRBJ2-1; TRBD2 agrees at 9 bases. Germline lookup yields CDR1 SGHDT and CDR2 YYEEEE. The CDR3 totals 16 residues. The V and J ends lost 0 bases and 3 bases, in that order; junction bases with no gene match: 4. The CDR3 protein is CASSLGLAEYYNEQFF. The CDR3 nucleotides are TGTGCCAGCAGCTTGGGACTAGCGGAATACTACAATGAGCAGTTCTTC.

The chain joins TRBV9 to TRBJ2-1; TRBD2 agrees at 10 bases. J gave up 5 bases and V 1 base, and 3 bases lay outside the gene matches. Germline values: CDR1 SGDLS, CDR2 YYNGEE. The CDR3 sequence is 15 residues long. CDR3: CASSVSGGEDNEQFF. The CDR3 nucleotides read TGTGCCAGCAGCGTAAGCGGGGGGGAGGACAATGAGCAGTTCTTC.

This clonotype has more than one count but fewer than ten. The V call is TRBV29-1, the J call TRBJ2-3; D uncertain. The CDR3 covers 12 residues. The V end lost 6 bases, the J end lost 3 bases, and 10 bases lay between the germline ends. Germline CDR1 reads SQVTM; CDR2 reads ANQGSEA. CDR3 sequence: CSVTTYTDTQYF. Here the CDR3 DNA reads TGCAGCGTGACCACCTATACAGATACGCAGTATTTT.

This chain joins TRBV30 and TRBJ2-7, with no clear D. Germline CDR1 is GTSNPN and CDR2 is SVGIG (reference sequence). Trimming took 2 bases from V and 3 from J, leaving 11 bases between them. The CDR3 covers 13 residues. CDR3 sequence: CAWSLNTYYEQYF. CDR3 DNA sequence: TGTGCCTGGAGTTTGAACACCTACTACGAGCAGTACTTC.

This chain uses TRBV25-1 with TRBJ2-7; 11 bases map to TRBD2. Germline assignment: CDR1 MGHDK and CDR2 SYGVNS. Unmatched junction bases numbered 4, after V lost 3 bases and J lost 0 bases. This CDR3 is built from 16 residues. CDR3 in DNA: TGTGCCAGCAGTGATCTAGCGGGGGGCCTCTCCTACGAGCAGTACTTC. Its protein product is CASSDLAGGLSYEQYF.

This clonotype was counted between two and nine times. One end of the junction does not line up with germline, which may come from a read error. This rearrangement joins TRBV4-1 to TRBJ1-1; TRBD1 matches at 9 bases. This CDR3 is built from 15 residues. Germline V gives CDR1 MGHRA, CDR2 YSYEKL. CDR3 protein: CASSEDRGDNTEAFF. CDR3 nucleotides: TGCGCCAGCAGCGAAGACAGGGGGGACAACACTGAAGCTTTCTTT.

For the CDR3, the DNA is TGTGCCAGCAGTTACGTCCCTTCCTCCTACGAGCAGTACTTC. Translation: CASSYVPSSYEQYF. This rearrangement joins TRBV6-5 to TRBJ2-7; D gene ambiguous. Germline V gene sequence: CDR1 MNHEY, CDR2 SVGAGI. The V gene lost 2 bases and the J gene lost 0 bases, with 8 bases spanning the gap. CDR3 length: 14 amino acids.

V is TRBV6-1 and J is TRBJ2-7; 11 bases match TRBD1. The CDR3 extends over 13 amino acids. Trimming took 9 bases from V and 5 from J; bases not matched to a gene: 6. Germline V gene data show CDR1 as MNHNS and CDR2 as SASEGT. In DNA, the CDR3 is TGTGCCAGTGGGACAGGGGGTATCGACGAGCAGTACTTC. It specifies CASGTGGIDEQYF.

This clonotype was recorded a few times. The V and J genes are TRBV11-2 and TRBJ2-3, with 9 bases fitting TRBD1. The CDR3 has 14 residues. Germline V gene lookup returns CDR1 SGHAT and CDR2 FQNNGV. The ends lost 6 bases at V and 3 bases at J; junction bases unmatched: 4. The CDR3 is CASRLGQGTDTQYF. The CDR3 nucleotides read TGTGCCAGCAGACTGGGACAGGGAACAGATACGCAGTATTTT.

This clonotype was seen more than once but under ten times. V gene TRBV28 combines with J gene TRBJ2-2, with TRBD1 as a possible D gene (6 bases). With 2 bases removed from V and 2 bases from J, the gap between germline ends came to 12 bases. CDR3 length: 16 amino acids. Germline-derived CDR1 and CDR2 are MDHEN and SYDVKM. The CDR3 region has the DNA TGTGCCAGCAGTTTAGGGAACAGGGATAACACCGGGGAGCTGTTTTTT. Protein sequence: CASSLGNRDNTGELFF.

The chain couples TRBV6-5 to TRBJ2-2, with 7 bases aligning to TRBD2. CDR1 and CDR2 from the germline V gene are MNHEY and SVGAGI. The V gene end was trimmed by 0 bases and the J gene end by 5 bases; junction bases not matched to a gene: 9. The CDR3 spans 17 residues. This CDR3 reads CASSYSLVAAGTGELFF. As DNA, the CDR3 is TGTGCCAGCAGTTACTCGTTGGTGGCAGCGGGGACCGGGGAGCTGTTTTTT.

This chain uses TRBV7-6 with TRBJ2-3; D not certain. The V and J ends lost 0 bases and 5 bases respectively, with 9 bases between them. Germline loops: CDR1 SGHVS, CDR2 FNYEAQ. The CDR3 extends over 14 amino acids. In DNA, the CDR3 is TGTGCCAGCAGCTTAGCCGCGAGTCGAGATACGCAGTATTTT. Its translation: CASSLAASRDTQYF.

This clonotype showed up just a few times. V is TRBV28 and J is TRBJ2-2; D gene uncertain. This CDR3 is 15 amino acids long. V was clipped by 1 base and J by 1 base, with 7 bases between them. Germline assignment: CDR1 MDHEN and CDR2 SYDVKM. The CDR3 DNA follows: TGTGCCAGCAGTTTATACGAACAGAACACCGGGGAGCTGTTTTTT. Amino acids: CASSLYEQNTGELFF.

This chain connects TRBV29-1 to TRBJ2-3, with 8 nucleotides matching TRBD1. The V gene's germline CDR1 is SQVTM and CDR2 ANQGSEA. This CDR3 region has 13 residues. After removal of 6 bases from V and 3 bases from J, the junction contained 5 bases not matched to a gene. The CDR3, as DNA: TGCAGCGTCCTGACAGGGGAAACAGATACGCAGTATTTT. Its translation is CSVLTGETDTQYF.

V usage is TRBV28 and J usage is TRBJ2-2; the match to TRBD1 covers 10 bases. The CDR3 is 19 residues long. Trimming removed 7 bases from V and 6 bases from J; junction bases left unmatched: 20. Germline V gene lookup returns CDR1 MDHEN and CDR2 SYDVKM. The CDR3 DNA is TGTGCCAGCAATGCGAAATTTGGCTGGGACAGGGGCGCGCCCGGGGAGCTGTTTTTT. Protein: CASNAKFGWDRGAPGELFF.

The chain uses TRBV7-9 and TRBJ2-1, with TRBD1 matching 11 bases. Germline V gene data show CDR1 as SEHNR and CDR2 as FQNEAQ (reference sequence). CDR3 length equals 13 residues. The ends lost 11 bases at V and 4 bases at J; junction bases unmatched: 4. CDR3 coding DNA: TGTGCCCGGGGGGACAGGGGGTACAATGAGCAGTTCTTC. Its translation is CARGDRGYNEQFF.

This clonotype was counted only a few times. The chain uses TRBV4-2 and TRBJ2-7, with D maybe TRBD1 (5 bases). The germline V and J ends were trimmed by 0 bases and 6 bases, with 15 bases remaining between them. Per the germline V gene, CDR1 is LGHNA and CDR2 is YNFKEQ. The length of the CDR3 is 15 residues. In nucleotides, the CDR3 is TGTGCCAGCAGCCAAGATATAGCCAGGGTGGGCGAGCAGTACTTC. Its protein product is CASSQDIARVGEQYF.

This clonotype was seen a few times. The rearrangement uses TRBV6-5 and TRBJ2-5; D possibly corresponds to TRBD2 (5 bases). CDR3 size: 12 residues. V shed 9 bases and J shed 5 bases, with 13 bases lying between them. Germline CDR1 MNHEY, CDR2 SVGAGI. The CDR3 region is CARFDREETQYF. CDR3 nucleotide sequence: TGTGCCAGATTCGATAGGGAGGAGACCCAGTACTTC.

This clonotype was seen repeatedly, ten times or more. The V call is TRBV29-1, the J call TRBJ2-7; 11 bases align to TRBD2. V lost 6 bases, J lost 5 bases, and 6 bases stayed unmatched. The CDR3 is made up of 13 amino acids. The germline V gene encodes CDR1 SQVTM and CDR2 ANQGSEA. CDR3 in amino acids: CSVRLAGGNEQYF. The DNA for the CDR3 is TGCAGCGTAAGGCTAGCGGGGGGTAACGAGCAGTACTTC.

Only a few counts were recorded for this clonotype. The CDR3 nucleotides read TGTGCCAGCAGTTACTATGACGGTTCCTACAATGAGCAGTTCTTC. This sequence encodes CASSYYDGSYNEQFF. The chain uses TRBV6-5 and TRBJ2-1; no clear D. Trimming left V 1 base short and J 1 base short, with 8 bases between. CDR1 and CDR2 (germline): MNHEY, SVGAGI. The CDR3 length is 15 residues.

This chain uses TRBV12-3 or TRBV12-4 with TRBJ2-5, with 8 bases lining up with TRBD1. The CDR3 totals 15 residues. V lost 1 base to trimming and J lost 5 bases; unmatched junction nucleotides: 6. CDR3 DNA: TGTGCCAGCAGTTTAGAGGCAGGGGGCCGGGAGACCCAGTACTTC. Its protein is CASSLEAGGRETQYF.

This clonotype showed up just a few times. The chain joins TRBV27 to TRBJ1-1; no definite D call. V lost 6 bases to trimming and J lost 0 bases, with 8 bases between them. The CDR3 loop spans 13 amino acids. The germline V gene has CDR1 MNHEY and CDR2 SMNVEV (reference sequence). CDR3 DNA: TGTGCCAGCAGCGGACCACTGAACACTGAAGCTTTCTTT. It translates to CASSGPLNTEAFF.

This clonotype has only a few counts. The CDR3, as DNA: TGTGCCAGCAGGGCTAGAGGGGAAACCGGGGAGCTGTTTTTT. Translated, it gives CASRARGETGELFF. The chain carries TRBV6-4 and TRBJ2-2; possibly TRBD1 or TRBD2 for D (5 bases each). CDR1 MRHNA and CDR2 SNTAGT come from the germline V gene. This CDR3 contains 14 residues. Trimming shortened V by 6 bases and J by 5 bases, and 13 bases separated the two germline ends.

The chain carries TRBV12-3 or TRBV12-4 and TRBJ2-3; D call uncertain. CDR3 size: 16 residues. Trimming stripped 8 bases from V and 0 bases from J, with 18 bases between. This chain's CDR3 is CASGQLWQLSTDTQYF. The DNA for the CDR3 is TGTGCCAGCGGTCAGTTGTGGCAGCTGAGCACAGATACGCAGTATTTT.

The chain uses TRBV3-1 and TRBJ2-1; the match to TRBD2 covers 11 bases. The J segment lost 0 bases and the V segment lost 1 base, leaving 14 bases of the junction unmatched. There are 21 residues in the CDR3. Germline CDR1 LGHDT, CDR2 YNNKEL (reference sequence). The CDR3 DNA is TGTGCCAGCAGCCAAGTGGCCCTTCTAGCGGGGGGCCTGAACTCCTACAATGAGCAGTTCTTC. Amino acids: CASSQVALLAGGLNSYNEQFF.

The J gene is TRBJ2-1, the V gene TRBV7-9, with 9 bases aligning to TRBD2. CDR1 and CDR2 from the germline V gene are SEHNR and FQNEAQ (reference sequence). With V trimmed by 2 bases and J by 7 bases, 12 bases remained unmatched. The CDR3 sequence is 17 residues long. The CDR3 DNA sequence: TGTGCCAGCAGCTTAAGTATCGGCGGGGGGGCCGGTAATGAGCAGTTCTTC. Protein: CASSLSIGGGAGNEQFF.